These 32 T cell receptor beta chains were all obtained from the same sample, sequenced in a study of T cell clonality in common variable immunodeficiency. Measured with immunoSEQ multiplex PCR; TCRdb has only the in-frame clones, and not every one. Sampling found around 40,000 clones, none seen once. Sequences were obtained from peripheral blood mononuclear cells. These receptors all stem from a person between 18 and 69 years old in good health.

The table lists this clone with many counts. The CDR3 is cut off 3 residues early in the read; its end comes from the germline J gene. V and J are TRBV5-4 and TRBJ1-1, with TRBD1 matching 9 bases. Germline assignment: CDR1 SGHNT and CDR2 YYREEE (reference sequence). The CDR3 spans 15 residues. J was trimmed by 1 base and V by 4 bases; bases with no gene match: 5. The sequenced CDR3 bases are TGTGCCAGCAGCCCGGACAGGGGCGAGAACACTGAA. Its translation: CASSPDRGENTE. The entire CDR3 protein is CASSPDRGENTEAFF.

This clone was picked up a small number of times. Sequencing ends 3 residues short of the CDR3 end; the germline J gene provides the rest. The chain employs TRBV5-1 and TRBJ2-7, with 9 bases fitting TRBD1. This CDR3 region has 16 residues. Germline CDR1 SGHRS, CDR2 YFSETQ. The junction had 12 bases not matched to a gene; V was cut back by 4 bases and J by 4 bases. The CDR3 spells CASSLMTGGSSYEQYF. The covered CDR3 bases are TGCGCCAGCAGCCTAATGACAGGGGGAAGCTCTTACGAG. Variable domain in full (rest from reference TRBV5-1 and TRBJ2-7): KAGVTQTPRYLIKTRGQQVTLSCSPISGHRSVSWYQQTPGQGLQFLFEYFSETQRNKGNFPGRFSGRQFSNSRSEMNVSTLELGDSALYLCASSLMTGGSSYEQYFGPGTRLTVT.

This clone was counted a few times. The junction shows a germline mismatch at one end, possibly a read error. Coverage ceases 3 residues before the CDR3 finishes, and the germline J gene fills in the end. V and J are TRBV7-9 and TRBJ1-3, with D perhaps TRBD1 (6 bases). Germline CDR1 SEHNR, CDR2 FQNEAQ (reference sequence). The CDR3 spans 13 residues. CDR3 bases read: TGTTCCAGCAAGACAGGAGCTGGAAACACC. Encoded protein: CSSKTGAGNT. The whole CDR3 region reads CSSKTGAGNTIYF. Full variable domain (remainder filled in from reference TRBV7-9 and TRBJ1-3): DTGVSQNPRHKITKRGQNVTFRCDPISEHNRLYWYRQTLGQGPEFLTYFQNEAQLEKSRLLSDRFSAERPKGSFSTLEIQRTEQGDSAMYLCSSKTGAGNTIYFGEGSWLTVV.

This clone was seen repeatedly, ten times or more. CDR3: CASSQIDRSNEKLFF. The DNA read from the CDR3 is TGTGCCAGCAGCCAAATCGACAGAAGTAATGAAAAA. The V gene is TRBV7-9, the J gene TRBJ1-4; TRBD1 might be the D (5 bases). The read gets to within 3 residues of the CDR3 end, and the germline J gene fills in the rest. The CDR3 covers 15 residues. Germline V gene data show CDR1 as SEHNR and CDR2 as FQNEAQ (reference sequence). The V and J ends lost 5 bases and 4 bases respectively, with 14 bases between them.

This clone was counted ten times or more. The sequenced fragment ends 3 residues before the CDR3 boundary, so the rest is inferred from the germline J gene. This chain links TRBV12-3 or TRBV12-4 with TRBJ1-6; no firm D call. V shed 1 base and J shed 6 bases, with 7 bases lying between them. The CDR3 is made up of 14 amino acids. The CDR3 bases that were read are TGTGCCAGCAGTTTAGGGGCCGTTAATTCACCC. Its protein product is CASSLGAVNSP. The whole CDR3 protein is CASSLGAVNSPLHF.

This clone was counted at least ten times. The read terminates 3 residues before the CDR3 end, so the remaining end is supplied by the germline J gene. This chain uses TRBV7-8 with TRBJ1-2, with D unresolved. Trimming took off 5 bases at V and 1 base at J, with 11 bases between the two ends. Germline lookup yields CDR1 SGHVS and CDR2 FQNEAQ. The CDR3 is made up of 14 amino acids. The CDR3 DNA, read in part, is TGTGCCAGCAGCCTAAAAAATGTTAACTATGGC. Encoded protein: CASSLKNVNYG. The entire CDR3 is CASSLKNVNYGYTF. Complete variable domain (other parts from reference TRBV7-8 and TRBJ1-2): GAGVSQSPRYKVAKRGQDVALRCDPISGHVSLFWYQQALGQGPEFLTYFQNEAQLDKSGLPSDRFFAERPEGSVSTLKIQRTQQEDSAVYLCASSLKNVNYGYTFGSGTRLTVV.

This clone appeared many times. The read ends 3 residues early relative to the CDR3; the germline J gene fills the gap. The chain carries TRBV18 and TRBJ1-1, with 9 bases aligning to TRBD1. With V trimmed by 1 base and J by 0 bases, 3 bases remained unmatched. The CDR3 sequence is 16 residues long. CDR1 is KGHSH, CDR2 LQKENI, per germline. The CDR3 DNA, read in part, is TGTGCCAGCTCACCACTCGGGACAGGGATGAACACTGAA. It yields the protein CASSPLGTGMNTE. The whole CDR3 protein reads CASSPLGTGMNTEAFF.

The sample holds many counts of this clone. The read ends 3 residues shy of where the CDR3 ends; the end is completed using the germline J gene. The V gene is TRBV20-1, the J gene TRBJ2-1, with D perhaps matching TRBD1 (5 bases). Germline V CDR1 and CDR2: DFQATT, SNEGSKA (reference sequence). The CDR3 is 13 amino acids. V was trimmed by 3 bases and J by 5 bases, leaving 11 bases between them. The part of the CDR3 DNA that was read is TGCAGTGCTAGCCAGGGAACTCACAATGAG. This gives the protein CSASQGTHNE. The whole CDR3 reads CSASQGTHNEQFF.

This clone was seen ten or more times. The CDR3 loop is CASSGRRGYYGYTF. Partial CDR3 DNA: TGTGCCAGCAGTGGGCGGCGGGGCTACTATGGC. The rearrangement uses TRBV6-4 and TRBJ1-2, with a possible D match to TRBD1 (5 bases). The read ends 3 residues shy of where the CDR3 ends; the end is completed using the germline J gene. Trimming removed 4 bases at V and 3 bases at J, with 12 bases between. In germline, CDR1 is MRHNA, CDR2 SNTAGT. This CDR3 is 14 amino acids long.

Concerning this clone: The observed sequence ends 3 residues before the CDR3 terminus, with the missing tail filled in from the germline J gene. This chain connects TRBV10-2 to TRBJ2-3, with D possibly TRBD2 on 6 matching bases. Germline loops: CDR1 WSHSY, CDR2 SAAADI. Trimming stripped 5 bases from V and 1 base from J, with 13 bases between. This CDR3 spans 15 amino acids. The part of the CDR3 DNA that was read is TGCGCCAGCAGTATCGGGACTCACCGCACAGATACG. Encoded protein: CASSIGTHRTDT. From start to end, the CDR3 is CASSIGTHRTDTQYF.

This clone was counted at least ten times. This CDR3 reads CASSEVHEGNEQFF. The sequenced part of the CDR3 DNA is TGTGCCAGCAGTGAGGTCCACGAAGGGAATGAG. This chain links TRBV6-1 with TRBJ2-1; no reliable D call. The read is 3 residues too short to cover the CDR3 end, so that end is filled in from the germline J gene. V was cut by 3 bases and J by 7 bases, with 13 bases left in between. The CDR3 runs 14 residues. In germline, CDR1 is MNHNS, CDR2 SASEGT.

This clone has only a few counts. Compared with germline, one end of the junction differs, possibly owing to a read error. The read ends 3 residues before the CDR3 terminus; that terminus is restored from the germline J gene. The gene calls are TRBV7-9 and TRBJ1-4, with 7 bases fitting TRBD1. The V gene's germline CDR1 is SEHNR and CDR2 FQNEAQ (reference sequence). The CDR3 extends over 13 amino acids. The CDR3 sequence is CANSLDRESPLFF. The part of the CDR3 DNA that was read is TGTGCCAACAGCTTAGACAGGGAATCACCA.

This clone was found many times. The read ends 3 residues shy of where the CDR3 ends; the end is completed using the germline J gene. The J gene is TRBJ2-3, the V gene TRBV7-6, with D possibly matching TRBD1 (6 bases). Germline lookup yields CDR1 SGHVS and CDR2 FNYEAQ. The CDR3 is made up of 15 amino acids. Deletions cut 0 bases from V and 0 bases from J, with 7 bases between. The CDR3 sequence is CASSLADRSTDTQYF. The CDR3 bases that were read are TGTGCCAGCAGCTTAGCGGACAGAAGCACAGATACG.

This clone was seen repeatedly, ten times or more. The DNA ends 3 residues before the CDR3 does, and the rest of the CDR3 is filled in from the germline J gene. Other DNA sequences in this specimen translate into the identical CDR3. The J gene is TRBJ2-7, the V gene TRBV11-2; a weak D match, TRBD1 (5 bases). Trimming took 3 bases from V and 5 from J, leaving 8 bases between them. The CDR3 loop spans 12 amino acids. CDR1 is SGHAT, CDR2 FQNNGV, per germline. This CDR3 reads CASSFSGNEQYF. The part of the CDR3 DNA that was read is TGTGCCAGCAGCTTCTCAGGGAACGAG.

About this clone: The CDR3 is cut off 3 residues early in the read; its end comes from the germline J gene. The V and J genes are TRBV20-1 and TRBJ2-7; D is perhaps TRBD1 (6 bases). The CDR3 is 14 amino acids. Trimming pared 3 bases from V and 0 bases from J, leaving 12 bases between. Germline loops: CDR1 DFQATT, CDR2 SNEGSKA (reference sequence). The CDR3 loop is CSASGQPSSYEQYF. CDR3 bases read: TGCAGTGCTAGTGGACAGCCCAGCTCCTACGAG.

Points on this clone: The CDR3 extends 3 residues past the end of the read, so its final part is completed from the germline J gene. The sample carries other DNA sequences with the same CDR3. The V and J genes are TRBV20-1 and TRBJ2-7; 8 bases agree with TRBD2. Germline V gives CDR1 DFQATT, CDR2 SNEGSKA (reference sequence). The CDR3 length is 15 residues. Trimming removed 0 bases from V and 2 bases from J; junction bases left unmatched: 6. The sequenced CDR3 bases are TGCAGTGCTAGAGATCGGCTAGCGGGTGCCTACGAG. Amino acid sequence: CSARDRLAGAYE. The entire CDR3 reads CSARDRLAGAYEQYF.

This clone has at least ten counts. The read finishes 3 residues shy of the CDR3 end, and the germline J gene is used to complete it. The V gene is TRBV18, the J gene TRBJ1-1; maybe TRBD1 (5 bases). The V gene's germline CDR1 is KGHSH and CDR2 LQKENI. The CDR3 is 13 amino acids. Trimming took 5 bases from V and 7 from J, leaving 14 bases between them. The CDR3 here is CASSSSRGNEAFF. CDR3 DNA, as far as it was read: TGTGCCAGCTCATCCTCTAGGGGAAATGAA.

This clone was seen at least ten times. Read sequence stops 3 residues before the CDR3 end, and the germline J gene provides the missing end. The rearrangement uses TRBV20-1 and TRBJ2-7, with D unresolved. This CDR3 has 13 residues. V lost 4 bases, J lost 5 bases, and 15 bases lay in between. Germline CDR1 is DFQATT and CDR2 is SNEGSKA (reference sequence). This CDR3 reads CSANQQSLNEQYF. The CDR3 DNA, read in part, is TGCAGTGCTAATCAACAGAGTTTGAACGAG.

This clone occurred many times. Read coverage stops 3 residues before the CDR3 terminus; the germline J gene supplies the remainder. The chain has TRBV7-8 and TRBJ1-6; maybe TRBD1 (6 bases). V was shortened by 1 base and J by 7 bases, with 11 bases between the two germline ends. The germline gives CDR1 SGHVS, CDR2 FQNEAQ. The CDR3 spans 15 residues. CDR3 sequence: CASSLVTQGNSPLHF. The CDR3 DNA, read in part, is TGTGCCAGCAGCTTAGTAACCCAGGGGAATTCACCC.

This clone was picked up many times. The read ends 3 residues early relative to the CDR3; the germline J gene fills the gap. The sample has other DNA sequences that encode this CDR3 too. The rearrangement links TRBV12-3 or TRBV12-4 to TRBJ2-3; 8 positions match TRBD2. After removal of 5 bases from V and 1 base from J, the junction contained 5 bases not matched to a gene. The CDR3 extends over 15 amino acids. The CDR3 sequence is CASSLGTSGTDTQYF. The DNA read from the CDR3 is TGTGCCAGCAGTCTCGGGACTAGTGGCACAGATACG.

This clone was recorded at least ten times. The observed sequence ends 3 residues before the CDR3 terminus, with the missing tail filled in from the germline J gene. This chain connects TRBV6-2 or TRBV6-3 to TRBJ1-1; no clear D. CDR1 and CDR2 (germline): MNHEY, SVGEGT. Trimming took off 6 bases at V and 1 base at J, with 15 bases between the two ends. The CDR3 runs 15 residues. CDR3 amino acids: CASRRRTDANTEAFF. The DNA read from the CDR3 is TGTGCCAGCAGGCGGCGGACTGATGCGAACACTGAA.

In this sample, this clone turned up many times. The CDR3 goes on 3 residues after the read ends, and that part is filled in from the germline J gene. The chain recombines TRBV20-1 with TRBJ2-7; 9 bases are shared with TRBD1. V shed 5 bases and J 3 bases; nucleotides not matched to a gene: 8. The germline V gene has CDR1 DFQATT and CDR2 SNEGSKA (reference sequence). The CDR3 has 14 amino acids. CDR3 DNA (partial): TGCAGTGCTCTCAAGACAGGGGGTATCTACGAG. Its translation is CSALKTGGIYE. Given in full, the CDR3 is CSALKTGGIYEQYF.

Turning to this clone: The CDR3 end is not reached by the read, which stops 3 residues before it; the germline J gene fills it in. The identical CDR3 is also encoded by other nucleotide sequences in the sample. This chain links TRBV7-9 with TRBJ1-1; D perhaps matches TRBD1 (5 bases). This CDR3 region has 12 residues. Germline V gene data show CDR1 as SEHNR and CDR2 as FQNEAQ (reference sequence). The sequenced part of the CDR3 DNA is TGTGCCAGCAGCTTACAGGGCCTAGAA. Translating it yields CASSLQGLE. The entire CDR3 is CASSLQGLEAFF.

This clone has a handful of counts. The sequenced fragment ends 3 residues before the CDR3 boundary, so the rest is inferred from the germline J gene. The rearrangement joins TRBV16 to TRBJ1-1, with a possible D match to TRBD1 (5 bases). V lost 4 bases to trimming and J lost 1 base, with 16 bases between them. Germline loops: CDR1 KGHSY, CDR2 FQNENV. The CDR3 extends over 16 amino acids. The CDR3 bases that were read are TGTGCCAGCAGCCTGGGGGGGAGTTACGGGAACACTGAA. Translating gives CASSLGGSYGNTE. The CDR3 reads in full as CASSLGGSYGNTEAFF.

Worth noting for this clone: The sequenced fragment ends 3 residues before the CDR3 boundary, so the rest is inferred from the germline J gene. The gene calls are TRBV18 and TRBJ2-2; no reliable D call. The CDR3 has 14 residues. Trimming pared 0 bases from V and 6 bases from J, leaving 8 bases between. Per the germline V gene, CDR1 is KGHSH and CDR2 is LQKENI. The CDR3 here is CASSPPSHPGELFF. Incomplete CDR3 DNA: TGTGCCAGCTCACCACCGAGCCATCCCGGGGAG.

Concerning this clone itself: The sequence runs out 3 residues before the end of the CDR3; the remainder is reconstructed from the germline J gene. The chain has TRBV29-1 and TRBJ1-2; D possibly corresponds to TRBD1 (6 bases). The CDR3 loop spans 15 amino acids. Germline values: CDR1 SQVTM, CDR2 ANQGSEA. The part of the CDR3 DNA that was read is TGCAGCGTTGAGGAACAGGGCTCGTGGAAAAACATC. This sequence encodes CSVEEQGSWKNI. The whole CDR3 sequence is CSVEEQGSWKNIYTF.

This clone occurred many times. The read ends 3 residues shy of where the CDR3 ends; the end is completed using the germline J gene. This chain uses TRBV5-1 with TRBJ2-4; unclear D gene. The CDR3 totals 15 residues. Trimming cost V 4 bases and J 0 bases, with 11 bases left between them. Germline V lookup: CDR1 SGHRS, CDR2 YFSETQ. The CDR3 reads CASSDIRLAKNIQYF. The CDR3 DNA, read in part, is TGCGCCAGCAGCGACATTAGGCTAGCCAAAAACATT.

Of note for this clone: The CDR3 goes on 3 residues after the read ends, and that part is filled in from the germline J gene. The chain recombines TRBV18 with TRBJ2-6; weak D call: TRBD2 (5 bases). Germline values: CDR1 KGHSH, CDR2 LQKENI. The V and J ends lost 10 bases and 0 bases respectively, with 10 bases between them. This CDR3 region has 14 residues. The CDR3 bases that were read are TGTGCCACTTCCGGGGTCTCTGGGGCCAACGTC. Translating gives CATSGVSGANV. The whole CDR3 is CATSGVSGANVLTF. Using reference TRBV18 and TRBJ2-6 for the parts outside the CDR3, the full variable domain is NAGVMQNPRHLVRRRGQEARLRCSPMKGHSHVYWYRQLPEEGLKFMVYLQKENIIDESGMPKERFSAEFPKEGPSILRIQQVVRGDSAAYFCATSGVSGANVLTFGAGSRLTVL.

This clone was seen a few times. The CDR3 is cut off 3 residues early in the read; its end comes from the germline J gene. The chain couples TRBV2 to TRBJ2-5; TRBD1 might be the D (5 bases). The V and J ends lost 7 bases and 4 bases respectively, with 7 bases between them. The germline V gene has CDR1 SNHLY and CDR2 FYNNEI. The CDR3 runs to 11 residues. The CDR3 sequence is CASTQGETQYF. The part of the CDR3 DNA that was read is TGTGCCAGCACCCAGGGAGAGACC. The complete variable domain, with remaining parts taken from reference TRBV2 and TRBJ2-5, reads EPEVTQTPSHQVTQMGQEVILRCVPISNHLYFYWYRQILGQKVEFLVSFYNNEISEKSEIFDDQFSVERPDGSNFTLKIRSTKLEDSAMYFCASTQGETQYFGPGTRLLVL.

This clone was counted many times. With the read ending 3 residues before the CDR3 end, the germline J gene is used to fill in that end. This sequence joins TRBV7-8 and TRBJ2-1; TRBD1 is a possible D gene (5 bases). The CDR3 extends over 15 amino acids. The germline CDR1 and CDR2 sequences are SGHVS and FQNEAQ. Trimming shortened V by 5 bases and J by 0 bases, and 11 bases separated the two germline ends. The part of the CDR3 DNA that was read is TGTGCCAGCAGCCCCACAGGTTACTCCTACAATGAG. The encoded protein is CASSPTGYSYNE. The whole CDR3 protein reads CASSPTGYSYNEQFF.

This clone was seen many times. At one end, the junction sequence differs from germline, possibly due to a read error. The read terminates 3 residues before the CDR3 end, so the remaining end is supplied by the germline J gene. The genes are TRBV7-7 and TRBJ2-5; 8 positions agree with TRBD2. Germline CDR1 SSHAT, CDR2 FNYEAQ (reference sequence). The CDR3 is made up of 15 amino acids. The covered CDR3 bases are TGTGCTAGCAGCTTAACCCCCGGGGGGGAAGAGACC. Its translation is CASSLTPGGEET. Given in full, the CDR3 is CASSLTPGGEETQYF.

This clone was seen a few times. The read terminates 3 residues before the CDR3 end, so the remaining end is supplied by the germline J gene. The chain is built from TRBV20-1 and TRBJ2-3; TRBD2 is a possible D gene (5 bases). The ends were cut back, 3 bases at V and 0 bases at J, with 10 bases in the middle. The CDR3 loop spans 14 amino acids. CDR1 is DFQATT and CDR2 is SNEGSKA in the germline V gene (reference sequence). This CDR3 reads CSASGLGSTDTQYF. The sequenced CDR3 bases are TGCAGTGCTAGCGGACTTGGGAGCACAGATACG.